In this sample, the clone carrying this TCR beta chain turned up a few times. The record originates from a study of radiotherapy plus CTLA-4 blockade in lung cancer. This CDR3 comprises 15 residues. The V and J ends lost 0 bases and 6 bases, in that order; junction bases with no gene match: 5. The germline V gene has CDR1 SGHDT and CDR2 YYEEEE. Repertoires were generated with immunoSEQ multiplex PCR, while TCRdb's copy carries only in-frame clones and drops some. The data hold around 30,000 clones, with roughly three quarters observed a single time. The chain links TRBV5-6 to TRBJ2-7; 11 nucleotides line up with TRBD2. The sequence derives from a human donor with non-small cell lung cancer who had stable disease on radiotherapy plus ipilimumab. Here the sequenced sample was peripheral blood, taken from a patient treated with radiotherapy plus ipilimumab. DNA for the CDR3: TGTGCCAGCAGCTTGGCGGGGACTAGCGGCATCGAGCAGTACTTC. Translation: CASSLAGTSGIEQYF.